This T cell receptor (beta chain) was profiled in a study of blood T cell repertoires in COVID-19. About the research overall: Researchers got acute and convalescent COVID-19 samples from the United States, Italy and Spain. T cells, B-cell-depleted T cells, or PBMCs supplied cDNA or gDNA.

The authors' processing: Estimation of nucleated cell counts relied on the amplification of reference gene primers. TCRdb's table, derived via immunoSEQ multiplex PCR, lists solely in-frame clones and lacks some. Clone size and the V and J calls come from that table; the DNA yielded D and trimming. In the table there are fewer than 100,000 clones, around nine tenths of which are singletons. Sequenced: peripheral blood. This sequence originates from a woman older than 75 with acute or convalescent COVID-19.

In DNA form, the CDR3 reads TGTGCCAGCAGCTTAGCAGGGGTTTTAGGGACCCAGTACTTC. It yields the protein CASSLAGVLGTQYF. The chain employs TRBV11-2 and TRBJ2-5; D is possibly TRBD1 (6 bases). Trimming cost V 1 base and J 7 bases, with 13 bases left between them. Germline CDR1 SGHAT, CDR2 FQNNGV. This CDR3 comprises 14 residues. Full variable domain (missing parts from reference TRBV11-2 and TRBJ2-5): EAGVAQSPRYKIIEKRQSVAFWCNPISGHATLYWYQQILGQGPKLLIQFQNNGVVDDSQLPKDRFSAERLKGVDSTLKIQPAKLEDSAVYLCASSLAGVLGTQYFGPGTRLLVL.